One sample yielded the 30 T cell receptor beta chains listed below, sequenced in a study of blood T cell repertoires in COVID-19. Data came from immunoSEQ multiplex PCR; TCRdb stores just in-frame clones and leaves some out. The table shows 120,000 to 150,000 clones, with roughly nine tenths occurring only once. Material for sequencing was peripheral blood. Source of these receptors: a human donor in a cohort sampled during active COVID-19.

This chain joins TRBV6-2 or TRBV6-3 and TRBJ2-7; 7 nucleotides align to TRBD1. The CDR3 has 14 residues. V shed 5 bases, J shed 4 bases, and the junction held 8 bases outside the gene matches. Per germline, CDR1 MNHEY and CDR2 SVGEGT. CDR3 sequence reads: CASSTITRGYEQYF. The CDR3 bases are TGTGCCAGCAGTACAATCACCAGGGGGTACGAGCAGTACTTC.

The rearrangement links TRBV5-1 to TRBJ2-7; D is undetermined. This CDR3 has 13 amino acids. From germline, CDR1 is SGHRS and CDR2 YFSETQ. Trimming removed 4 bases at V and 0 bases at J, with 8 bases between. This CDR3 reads CASSPFNSYEQYF. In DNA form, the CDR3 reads TGCGCCAGCAGCCCCTTTAACTCCTACGAGCAGTACTTC.

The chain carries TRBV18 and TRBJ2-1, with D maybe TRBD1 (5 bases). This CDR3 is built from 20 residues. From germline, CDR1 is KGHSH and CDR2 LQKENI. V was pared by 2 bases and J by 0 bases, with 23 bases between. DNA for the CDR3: TGTGCCAGCTCACCAGACAGTACTAACCCTACCGCTTACTCCTACAATGAGCAGTTCTTC. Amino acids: CASSPDSTNPTAYSYNEQFF.

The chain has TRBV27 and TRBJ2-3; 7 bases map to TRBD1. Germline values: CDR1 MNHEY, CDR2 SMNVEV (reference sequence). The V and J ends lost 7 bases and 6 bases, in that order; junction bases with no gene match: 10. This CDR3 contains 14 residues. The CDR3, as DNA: TGTGCCAGCAAACAACAGGGGCTGGCGGATACGCAGTATTTT. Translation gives CASKQQGLADTQYF.

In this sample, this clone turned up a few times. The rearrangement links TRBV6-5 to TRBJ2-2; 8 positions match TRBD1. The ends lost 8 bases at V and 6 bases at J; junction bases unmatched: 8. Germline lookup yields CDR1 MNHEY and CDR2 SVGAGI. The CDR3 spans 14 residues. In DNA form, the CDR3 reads TGTGCCAGCCGCAGGGGGCTCGATTCCGGGGAGCTGTTTTTT. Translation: CASRRGLDSGELFF.

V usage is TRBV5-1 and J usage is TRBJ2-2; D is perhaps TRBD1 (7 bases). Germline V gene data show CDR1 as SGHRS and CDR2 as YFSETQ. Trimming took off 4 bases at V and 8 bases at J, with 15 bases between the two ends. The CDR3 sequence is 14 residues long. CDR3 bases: TGCGCCAGCAGCGAGCAGGGGGGACGAGGGGAGCTGTTTTTT. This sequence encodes CASSEQGGRGELFF.

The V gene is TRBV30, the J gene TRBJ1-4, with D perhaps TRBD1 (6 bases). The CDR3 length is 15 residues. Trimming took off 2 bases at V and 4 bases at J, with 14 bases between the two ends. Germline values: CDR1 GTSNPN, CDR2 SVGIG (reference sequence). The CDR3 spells CAWSRWTADNEKLFF. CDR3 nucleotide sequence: TGTGCCTGGAGTCGATGGACAGCGGATAATGAAAAACTGTTTTTT.

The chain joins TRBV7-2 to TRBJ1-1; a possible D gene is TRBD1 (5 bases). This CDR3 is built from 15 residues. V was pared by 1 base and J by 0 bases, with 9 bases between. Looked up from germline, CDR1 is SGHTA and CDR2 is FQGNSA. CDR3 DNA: TGTGCCAGCAGCTTAGAGGGACTCATGAACACTGAAGCTTTCTTT. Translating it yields CASSLEGLMNTEAFF.

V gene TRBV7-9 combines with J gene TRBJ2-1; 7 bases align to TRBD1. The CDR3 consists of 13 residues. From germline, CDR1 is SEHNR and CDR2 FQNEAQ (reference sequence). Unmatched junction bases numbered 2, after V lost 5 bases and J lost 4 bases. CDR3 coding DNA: TGTGCCAGCAGCCGGACAGGTTACAATGAGCAGTTCTTC. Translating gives CASSRTGYNEQFF.

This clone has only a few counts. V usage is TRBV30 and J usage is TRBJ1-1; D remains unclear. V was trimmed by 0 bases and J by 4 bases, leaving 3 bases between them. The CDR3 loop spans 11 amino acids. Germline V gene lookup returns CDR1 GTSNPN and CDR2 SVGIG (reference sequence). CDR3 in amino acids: CAWSVFTEAFF. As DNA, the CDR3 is TGTGCCTGGAGTGTCTTCACTGAAGCTTTCTTT.

Here the CDR3 reads CASDVHGGIRQPQHF. CDR3 bases: TGTGCCAGCGATGTGCATGGGGGGATTAGGCAGCCCCAGCATTTT. The genes are TRBV6-5 and TRBJ1-5; D is possibly TRBD1 (5 bases). This CDR3 is built from 15 residues. The V end lost 8 bases, the J end lost 7 bases, and 21 bases lay between the germline ends. Per germline, CDR1 MNHEY and CDR2 SVGAGI.

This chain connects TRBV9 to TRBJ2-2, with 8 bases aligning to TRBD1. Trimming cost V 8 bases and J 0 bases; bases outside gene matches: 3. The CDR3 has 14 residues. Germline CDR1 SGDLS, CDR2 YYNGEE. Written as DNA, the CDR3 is TGTGCCAGTAACAGGGGGTCGAACACCGGGGAGCTGTTTTTT. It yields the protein CASNRGSNTGELFF.

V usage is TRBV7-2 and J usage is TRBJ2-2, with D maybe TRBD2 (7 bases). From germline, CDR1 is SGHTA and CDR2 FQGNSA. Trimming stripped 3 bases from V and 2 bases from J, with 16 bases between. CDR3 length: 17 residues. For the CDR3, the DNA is TGTGCCAGCAGCTTGACGGGGGGCCCTCTAAACACCGGGGAGCTGTTTTTT. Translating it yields CASSLTGGPLNTGELFF.

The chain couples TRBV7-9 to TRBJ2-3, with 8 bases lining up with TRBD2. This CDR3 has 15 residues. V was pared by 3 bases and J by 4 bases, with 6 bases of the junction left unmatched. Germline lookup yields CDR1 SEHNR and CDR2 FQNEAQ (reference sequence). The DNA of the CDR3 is TGTGCCAGCAGCTTCTCGCGGGGGGCCCCAGATACGCAGTATTTT. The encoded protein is CASSFSRGAPDTQYF.

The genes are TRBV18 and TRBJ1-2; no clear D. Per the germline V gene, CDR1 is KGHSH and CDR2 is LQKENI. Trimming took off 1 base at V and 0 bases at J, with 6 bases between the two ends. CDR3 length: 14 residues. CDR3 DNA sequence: TGTGCCAGCTCACCACAAACAGCTAACTATGGCTACACCTTC. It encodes CASSPQTANYGYTF.

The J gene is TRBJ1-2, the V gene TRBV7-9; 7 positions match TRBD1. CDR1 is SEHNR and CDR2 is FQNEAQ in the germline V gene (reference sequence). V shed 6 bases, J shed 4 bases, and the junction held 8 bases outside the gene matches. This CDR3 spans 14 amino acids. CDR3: CASRYDRATYGYTF. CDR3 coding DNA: TGTGCCAGCAGATACGACAGGGCGACCTATGGCTACACCTTC.

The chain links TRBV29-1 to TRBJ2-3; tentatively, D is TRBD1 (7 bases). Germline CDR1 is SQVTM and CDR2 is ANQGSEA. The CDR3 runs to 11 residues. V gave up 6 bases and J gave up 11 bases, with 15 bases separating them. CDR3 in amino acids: CSVRTGEVQYF. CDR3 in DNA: TGCAGCGTACGCACAGGGGAGGTGCAGTATTTT.

This chain's CDR3 is CASSEYGFSQFF. The DNA for the CDR3 is TGTGCCAGCAGTGAATACGGGTTCTCACAGTTCTTC. The J gene is TRBJ2-1, the V gene TRBV2; D uncertain. V shed 2 bases and J shed 13 bases, with 12 bases lying between them. CDR3 length: 12 residues. From germline, CDR1 is SNHLY and CDR2 FYNNEI.

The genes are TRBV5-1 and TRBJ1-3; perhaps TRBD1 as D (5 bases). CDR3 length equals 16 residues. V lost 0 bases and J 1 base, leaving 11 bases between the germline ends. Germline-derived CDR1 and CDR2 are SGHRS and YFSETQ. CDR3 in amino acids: CASSLGPGRSGNTIYF. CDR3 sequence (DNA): TGCGCCAGCAGCTTGGGACCAGGGCGATCTGGAAACACCATATATTTT.

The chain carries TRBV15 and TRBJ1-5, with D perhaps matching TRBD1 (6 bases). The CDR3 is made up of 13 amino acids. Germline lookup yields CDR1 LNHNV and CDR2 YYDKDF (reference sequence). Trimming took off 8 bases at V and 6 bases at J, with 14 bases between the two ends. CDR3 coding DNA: TGTGCCACCGCGCAGGGGTTGTTTCAGCCCCAGCATTTT. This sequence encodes CATAQGLFQPQHF.

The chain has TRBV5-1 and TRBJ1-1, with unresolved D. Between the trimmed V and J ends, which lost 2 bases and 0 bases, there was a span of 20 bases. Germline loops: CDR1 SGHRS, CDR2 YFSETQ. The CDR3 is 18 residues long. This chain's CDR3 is CASSLLSDSILMNTEAFF. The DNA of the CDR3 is TGCGCCAGCAGCTTACTATCCGACTCTATCCTCATGAACACTGAAGCTTTCTTT.

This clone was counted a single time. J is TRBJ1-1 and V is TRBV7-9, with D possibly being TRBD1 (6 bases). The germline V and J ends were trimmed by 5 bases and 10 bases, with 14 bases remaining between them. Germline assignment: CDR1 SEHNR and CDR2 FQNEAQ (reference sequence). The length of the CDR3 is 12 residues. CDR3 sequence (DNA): TGTGCCAGCAGCCCGCAGGACAGCATAGCTTTCTTT. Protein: CASSPQDSIAFF.

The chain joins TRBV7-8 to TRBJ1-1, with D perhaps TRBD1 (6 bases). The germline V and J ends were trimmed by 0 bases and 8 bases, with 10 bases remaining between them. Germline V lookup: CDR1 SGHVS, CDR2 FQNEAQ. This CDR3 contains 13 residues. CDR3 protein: CASSLAYQGEAFF. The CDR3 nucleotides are TGTGCCAGCAGCTTAGCTTACCAGGGGGAAGCTTTCTTT.

CDR3 amino acids: CASSPVNYGYTF. The CDR3 bases are TGTGCCAGCAGCCCCGTCAACTATGGCTACACCTTC. The J gene is TRBJ1-2, the V gene TRBV5-6; D is unresolved. CDR1 is SGHDT, CDR2 YYEEEE, per germline. The CDR3 is 12 amino acids. V lost 4 bases and J lost 2, with 6 bases in between.

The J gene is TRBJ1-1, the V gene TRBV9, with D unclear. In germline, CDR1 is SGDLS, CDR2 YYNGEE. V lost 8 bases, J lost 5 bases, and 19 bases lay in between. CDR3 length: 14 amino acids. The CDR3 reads CASTPSTLDTEAFF. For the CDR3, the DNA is TGTGCCAGTACCCCGAGTACCCTCGATACTGAAGCTTTCTTT.

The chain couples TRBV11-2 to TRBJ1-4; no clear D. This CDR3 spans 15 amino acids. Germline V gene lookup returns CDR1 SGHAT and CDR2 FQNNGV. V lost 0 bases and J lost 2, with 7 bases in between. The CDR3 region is CASSLDGGTNEKLFF. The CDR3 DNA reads TGTGCCAGCAGCTTAGATGGAGGTACTAATGAAAAACTGTTTTTT. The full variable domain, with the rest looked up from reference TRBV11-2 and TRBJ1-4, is EAGVAQSPRYKIIEKRQSVAFWCNPISGHATLYWYQQILGQGPKLLIQFQNNGVVDDSQLPKDRFSAERLKGVDSTLKIQPAKLEDSAVYLCASSLDGGTNEKLFFGSGTQLSVL.

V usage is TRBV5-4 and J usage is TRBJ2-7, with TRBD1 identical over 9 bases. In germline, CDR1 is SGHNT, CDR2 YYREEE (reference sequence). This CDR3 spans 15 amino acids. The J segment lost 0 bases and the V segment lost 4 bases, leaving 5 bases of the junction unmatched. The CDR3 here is CASSGGTGSSYEQYF. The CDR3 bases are TGTGCCAGCAGCGGAGGGACAGGGAGCTCCTACGAGCAGTACTTC.

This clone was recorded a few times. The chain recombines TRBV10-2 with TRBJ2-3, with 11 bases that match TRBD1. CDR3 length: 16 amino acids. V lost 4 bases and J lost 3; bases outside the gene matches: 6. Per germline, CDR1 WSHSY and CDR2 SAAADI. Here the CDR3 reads CASSGPGQGGTDTQYF. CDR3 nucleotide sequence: TGCGCCAGCAGTGGTCCGGGACAGGGGGGGACAGATACGCAGTATTTT.

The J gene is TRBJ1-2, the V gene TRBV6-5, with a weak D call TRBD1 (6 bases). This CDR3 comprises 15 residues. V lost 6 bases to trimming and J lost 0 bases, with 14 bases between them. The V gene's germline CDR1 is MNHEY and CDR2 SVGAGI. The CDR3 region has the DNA TGTGCCAGCAGAGCCGGGACACCCACTAACTATGGCTACACCTTC. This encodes CASRAGTPTNYGYTF.

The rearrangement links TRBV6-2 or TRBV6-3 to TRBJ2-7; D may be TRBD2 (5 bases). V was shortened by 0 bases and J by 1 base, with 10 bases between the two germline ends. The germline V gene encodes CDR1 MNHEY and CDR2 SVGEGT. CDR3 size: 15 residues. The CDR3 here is CASSYSTSGSYEQYF. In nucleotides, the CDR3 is TGTGCCAGCAGTTACTCGACAAGCGGATCCTACGAGCAGTACTTC.